The rows below give T cell receptor beta chains drawn from one sample of a study of OX40 agonist ivuxolimab in advanced cancers. Sequencing was performed with immunoSEQ multiplex PCR; in TCRdb, only in-frame clones are kept and a portion is missing. The sample yields about 68,000 clones, approximately 90% seen once. Source: CD4+ or CD8+ T cells sorted from blood, taken in a trial of the OX40 agonist ivuxolimab. These receptors originate from an adult with an advanced solid tumor such as melanoma, head and neck, liver or kidney cancer. Each CDR3 is given with its conserved first and last residue. A D gene is named only where the DNA matches it firmly. Only some rows state a clone size, as once, few, many or a class for expanded clones.

.	TRBV6-5	TRBJ2-3	.	TGTGCCAGCAGTTACTTAGGGGATACGCAGTATTTT	CASSYLGDTQYF
.	TRBV6-4	TRBJ2-2	.	TGTGCCAGCAGGAGAAATGGGGGCAACACCGGGGAGCTGTTTTTT	CASRRNGGNTGELFF
TRBD1	TRBV7-9	TRBJ1-4	once	TGTGCCAGCAGCTTAGGGATAGGGACAGAAGGTGAAAAACTGTTTTTT	CASSLGIGTEGEKLFF
.	TRBV5-1	TRBJ2-7	.	TGCGCCAGCAGCTTGGTTTCCCCCTACGAGCAGTACTTC	CASSLVSPYEQYF
TRBD1	TRBV10-3	TRBJ2-6	.	TGTGCCATCAGTGAGACAGGGGATGGCGGGGCCAACGTCCTGACTTTC	CAISETGDGGANVLTF
.	TRBV14	TRBJ2-5	.	TGTGCCAGCAGCCAAGAGCAGGGATGGCAGACCCAGTACTTC	CASSQEQGWQTQYF
TRBD1	TRBV6-1	TRBJ1-1	.	TGTGCCAGCTGCGACAGGGTGAACACTGAAGCTTTCTTT	CASCDRVNTEAFF
.	TRBV2	TRBJ2-7	.	TGTGCCAGCAGTATTACCACGCTTGGAGGCGAGCAGTACTTC	CASSITTLGGEQYF
TRBD1	TRBV28	TRBJ1-2	.	TGTGCCAGCAGTTTTGATCTGAGACAGGGCGGTGGAGGCTACACCTTC	CASSFDLRQGGGGYTF
.	TRBV5-3	TRBJ1-5	.	TGTGCCAGAAGCGAGAAAGGGGGGCAGCCCCAGCATTTT	CARSEKGGQPQHF
TRBD2	TRBV11-2	TRBJ2-2	.	TGTGCCAGCAGCGCCACTCTAGCGGACACCGGGGAGCTGTTTTTT	CASSATLADTGELFF
TRBD1	TRBV7-7	TRBJ1-4	.	TGTGCCAGCAGCTCCGATCCACAGGGGGCTGGTGAAAAACTGTTTTTT	CASSSDPQGAGEKLFF
TRBD1	TRBV9	TRBJ2-2	.	TGTGCCAGCAGCGTCTGGGACAGGGCCTACACCGGGGAGCTGTTTTTT	CASSVWDRAYTGELFF
TRBD1	TRBV5-1	TRBJ2-5	.	TGCGCCAGCAGCGTGGGTTTATTAAAGACAGGGCCAGTACAGGGACAAGAGACCCAGTACTTC	CASSVGLLKTGPVQGQETQYF
TRBD2	TRBV19	TRBJ2-6	.	TGTGCCAGTAGTACATTTAGCGGGGGCCGCTCTGGGGCCAACGTCCTGACTTTC	CASSTFSGGRSGANVLTF
TRBD1	TRBV28	TRBJ1-1	.	TGTGCCAGCAGGGTCGGGACAGGGGAGGCTTTCTTT	CASRVGTGEAFF
TRBD1	TRBV28	TRBJ1-5	.	TGTGCCAGCAGTGCACAGGGGAAGAGGGGCAATCAGCCCCAGCATTTT	CASSAQGKRGNQPQHF
.	TRBV19	TRBJ1-4	.	TGTGCCAGTAGTATGTGGGCAGACCAAGGGGAAAAACTGTTTTTT	CASSMWADQGEKLFF
TRBD1	TRBV5-1	TRBJ1-6	.	TGCGCCAGCAGCGTGGACAGGGGTTCACCCCTCCACTTT	CASSVDRGSPLHF
.	TRBV5-1	TRBJ1-2	.	TGCGCCAGCAGCTTGGTAGGGGCTACCTTGGGCTATGGCTACACCTTC	CASSLVGATLGYGYTF
.	TRBV28	TRBJ1-2	.	TGTGCCAGCAGCCCCGGGGGACTTAACTATGGCTACACCTTC	CASSPGGLNYGYTF
TRBD2	TRBV27	TRBJ2-1	once	TGTGCCAGCAGTTCTTCTAGCGGGAGGGGCGAGCAGTTCTTC	CASSSSSGRGEQFF
TRBD2	TRBV7-3	TRBJ2-2	.	TGTGCCAGCAGCTTACTAGCGGGAGCGGGCACCGGGGAGCTGTTTTTT	CASSLLAGAGTGELFF
.	TRBV5-5	TRBJ1-4	.	TGTGCCAGCACCCTGGGTTTATATCGTGAAAAACTGTTTTTT	CASTLGLYREKLFF
.	TRBV21-1	TRBJ2-7	.	TGTGCCAGCAGCGGCCAGGGGTCCCCCTACGAGCAGTACTTC	CASSGQGSPYEQYF
.	TRBV28	TRBJ2-5	.	TGTGCCAGCAGTTTATCCGGGAGAGAGACCCAGTACTTC	CASSLSGRETQYF
.	TRBV28	TRBJ1-4	.	TGTGCCAGCAGTTTCCGGCCAGGGCCTAATGAAAAACTGTTTTTT	CASSFRPGPNEKLFF
.	TRBV5-1	TRBJ2-7	.	TGCGCCAGCAGCTTGGCCGGAGGGGTCCCCTCGGGCGAGCAGTACTTC	CASSLAGGVPSGEQYF
.	TRBV28	TRBJ2-7	.	TGTGCCAGCAGTTTATGGGGCAGGGAGGCCGAGCAGTACTTC	CASSLWGREAEQYF
TRBD1	TRBV6-1	TRBJ1-1	once	TGTGCCAGCAGTGAAGCTCAGGGGGCCACTGAAGCTTTCTTT	CASSEAQGATEAFF
TRBD1	TRBV7-2	TRBJ1-3	.	TGTGCCAGCAGCTCTCGTCGGGGGACAGCGGGAAACACCATATATTTT	CASSSRRGTAGNTIYF
TRBD1	TRBV5-1	TRBJ1-2	.	TGCGCCAGCAGCTCCTACGGTGGAGGGGGCAACTATGGCTACACCTTC	CASSSYGGGGNYGYTF
.	TRBV27	TRBJ2-5	.	TGTGCCAGCAGGGTTTCGGGAGGGGGCGAGACCCAGTACTTC	CASRVSGGGETQYF
TRBD2	TRBV2	TRBJ2-1	.	TGTGCCAGCAGGCCGGGACTAGTGGGGGGTGAGCAGTTCTTC	CASRPGLVGGEQFF
.	TRBV7-9	TRBJ1-4	.	TGTGCCAGCAGCTTAGCGCTAACCGGGACCGCCTCAGGGGAAAAACTGTTTTTT	CASSLALTGTASGEKLFF
.	TRBV10-3	TRBJ2-7	.	TGTGCCATCAGTGAGTCGACCATCACGGTCTACGAGCAGTACTTC	CAISESTITVYEQYF
.	TRBV15	TRBJ2-7	.	TGTGCCACCAGCAGAGATCGTGGAGGGAACGAGCAGTACTTC	CATSRDRGGNEQYF
TRBD1	TRBV7-8	TRBJ1-5	.	TGTGCCAGCAGCCCCCGGACAGGGGATCAGCCCCAGCATTTT	CASSPRTGDQPQHF
TRBD2	TRBV7-2	TRBJ2-1	.	TGTGCCAGCAGCTTAGCGCCAGCGGGAGCCTCCTACAATGAGCAGTTCTTC	CASSLAPAGASYNEQFF
TRBD1	TRBV7-9	TRBJ1-5	.	TGTGCCAGCAGCCCCGGACAGGGTAATCAGCCCCAGCATTTT	CASSPGQGNQPQHF
.	TRBV18	TRBJ1-1	.	TGTGCCAGCTCACCTGGACGTCTTACTGAAGCTTTCTTT	CASSPGRLTEAFF
TRBD1	TRBV5-5	TRBJ2-2	.	TGTGCCAGCAGCCGAGACATAAGACAGGGGCCTAACACCGGGGAGCTGTTTTTT	CASSRDIRQGPNTGELFF